This T cell receptor beta chain was found in a study of T cells in Graves' hyperthyroidism and ophthalmopathy. Findings of the study overall: Peripheral blood also featured most of the thyroid clonotypes expanded above 0.001.

This clonotype was counted ten times or more. The antigen is not known. There were TCR beta CDR3 regions amplified from RNA transcripts. During a first-round RT-PCR of the TCR CDR3, the HTBI primer set was used. TCRdb ran MiXCR on the multiplex PCR reads and lists one entry per CDR3 protein. In the table there are some 690,000 distinct CDR3 sequences, around 16% of which are singletons. The CDR3 contains 16 residues. The germline V gene encodes CDR1 SGHTA and CDR2 FQGTGA. V shed 2 bases, J shed 4 bases, and the junction held 6 bases outside the gene matches. Sequencing was carried out using blood. The chain uses TRBV7-3 and TRBJ2-2; 8 bases fit TRBD2. This TCR was recovered from a middle-aged man with Graves' hyperthyroidism. CDR3 region: CASSLLAGGSTGELFF. CDR3 DNA: TGTGCCAGCAGCTTATTGGCGGGAGGTTCCACCGGGGAGCTGTTTTTT.